A selection of T cell receptor beta chains follows, all from one sample in a study of blood T cell repertoires in COVID-19. Sequenced by immunoSEQ multiplex PCR; TCRdb stores in-frame clones only, minus some. The sample holds a few hundred thousand clones, about four fifths seen once. The sequencing sample was made of PBMCs or T cells enriched from blood (not recorded which). The receptors shown here come from a woman between 45 and 65 years old who had recovered from COVID-19. Each CDR3 is given with its conserved first and last residue. A D gene is named only where the DNA matches it firmly. Clone size is given for some rows only: seen once, a few or many times, or a class if the clone is expanded.

D gene	V gene	J gene	clone size	CDR3 DNA	CDR3 protein
TRBD1	TRBV5-6	TRBJ1-3	.	TGTGCCAGCAGCTTAGGACAGGGTTTTGGAAACACCATATATTTT	CASSLGQGFGNTIYF
TRBD1	TRBV24-1	TRBJ1-1	.	TGTGCCACCAGTGAAGGGTCAGGGGGGACCTCCGTGAACACTGAAGCTTTCTTT	CATSEGSGGTSVNTEAFF
TRBD1	TRBV6-5	TRBJ1-5	once	TGTGCCAGTCGACAGGGTTTGAGTCAGCCCCAGCATTTT	CASRQGLSQPQHF
.	TRBV2	TRBJ1-6	.	TGTGCCAGCATTATGAGAACTCCGGGAGGTTTCCCCCCTTCACCCCTCCACTTT	CASIMRTPGGFPPSPLHF
.	TRBV11-3	TRBJ2-2	few	TGTGCCAGCAGCTTAGAGTCGGGACTGGGCTTCGGCGGGGAGCTGTTTTTT	CASSLESGLGFGGELFF
TRBD1	TRBV30	TRBJ1-3	.	TGTGCCTCGGGGACAGGGGGTGGAAACACCATATATTTT	CASGTGGGNTIYF
.	TRBV7-3	TRBJ1-1	.	TGTGCCAGCAGCTTAGACTCGAACACTGAAGCTTTCTTT	CASSLDSNTEAFF
.	TRBV15	TRBJ1-1	.	TGTGCCACCAGCAGTGGTCGTTTCGTAGGGGACACTGAAGCTTTCTTT	CATSSGRFVGDTEAFF
.	TRBV9	TRBJ2-3	many	TGTGCCAGCACCCCGAGCGGTAGCAAGGCAGATACGCAGTATTTT	CASTPSGSKADTQYF
TRBD1	TRBV27	TRBJ1-4	.	TGTGCCAGCAGTCCCCGGGGACAGGATTTAGGGGGAAAACTGTTTTTT	CASSPRGQDLGGKLFF
TRBD1	TRBV3-1/TRBV3-2	TRBJ1-2	.	TGTGCCAGCAGCCCAGGACAGGGGGCAATATATGGCTACACCTTC	CASSPGQGAIYGYTF
TRBD2	TRBV7-8	TRBJ2-1	.	TGTGCCAGCAGCTTAGGGGTCGCTAGGAGCGGGGGTTACAATGAGCAGTTCTTC	CASSLGVARSGGYNEQFF
TRBD2	TRBV27	TRBJ2-1	.	TGTGCCAGCAGTTTCCAAGGGACTAGCGGAGTCTCCTACAATGAGCAGTTCTTC	CASSFQGTSGVSYNEQFF
.	TRBV2	TRBJ1-3	.	TGTGCCAGCAGTGAGGGGCAGGGGGGAAACACCATATATTTT	CASSEGQGGNTIYF
TRBD1	TRBV27	TRBJ2-2	.	TGTGCCAGCAGCACTAGGGACAGGGGATCCGGGGAGCTGTTTTTT	CASSTRDRGSGELFF
TRBD1	TRBV6-5	TRBJ1-6	.	TGTGCCAGCAGCCCCAGGGGGGCGCGAAATTCACCCCTCCACTTT	CASSPRGARNSPLHF
TRBD2	TRBV7-3	TRBJ2-2	few	TGTGCCAGCAGCCGAGCGGGGGGGCTCACCGGGGAGCTGTTTTTT	CASSRAGGLTGELFF
.	TRBV19	TRBJ2-2	.	TGTGCCAGTAGAGACAGGATGGATGGCACCGGGGAGCTGTTTTTT	CASRDRMDGTGELFF
TRBD1	TRBV19	TRBJ1-1	.	TGTGCCAGTAGTATATTACCAGGGGGCTCCCCCCACGACGACGCTGAAGCTTTCTTT	CASSILPGGSPHDDAEAFF
.	TRBV10-3	TRBJ1-5	.	TGTGCCATCAGTGAGAACGGGGGGAACGGTCAGCCCCAGCATTTT	CAISENGGNGQPQHF
.	TRBV3-1/TRBV3-2	TRBJ1-6	.	TGTGCCAGCAGTCCCCTAGGGGGGGGGACTAATTCACCCCTCCACTTT	CASSPLGGGTNSPLHF
TRBD2	TRBV27	TRBJ2-7	.	TGTGCCAGCAGTAAAACGGGACAGGGTTCTAGCGGGAGGTACGAGCAGTACTTC	CASSKTGQGSSGRYEQYF
TRBD2	TRBV18	TRBJ2-1	.	TGTGCCAGCTCACCAAGTCTAGCGGGAGCCGGGGGGGAGCAGTTCTTC	CASSPSLAGAGGEQFF
.	TRBV7-9	TRBJ2-2	.	TGTGCCAGCAGCTTAGCGGGCAGCTACACCGGGGAGCTGTTTTTT	CASSLAGSYTGELFF
.	TRBV3-1/TRBV3-2	TRBJ1-4	.	TGTGCCAGCAGCCAAGATCTGGTCTTTTTGAGTGAAAAACTGTTTTTT	CASSQDLVFLSEKLFF
TRBD1	TRBV4-1	TRBJ1-1	.	TGCGCCAGCAACCCCGCGACAGGGGTTCAGAACACTGAAGCTTTCTTT	CASNPATGVQNTEAFF
.	TRBV5-4	TRBJ1-2	.	TGTGCCAGCAGCTTAGAACTGAGCTATGGCTACACCTTC	CASSLELSYGYTF
.	TRBV12-3/TRBV12-4	TRBJ2-2	.	TGTGCCAGCAGTTTAGAGGAGGGCGGGGAGCTGTTTTTT	CASSLEEGGELFF
.	TRBV13	TRBJ1-2	.	TGTGCCAGCAGCTTAGGCAGGCGAACTAACTATGGCTACACCTTC	CASSLGRRTNYGYTF
.	TRBV6-2/TRBV6-3	TRBJ1-4	.	TGTGCCAGCAGTTACGGTATGACAACAACTAATGAAAAACTGTTTTTT	CASSYGMTTTNEKLFF
.	TRBV12-3/TRBV12-4	TRBJ1-1	.	TGTGCCAGCAGTTGGCCGATAGAAGCTTTCTTT	CASSWPIEAFF
TRBD1	TRBV14	TRBJ2-2	.	TGTGCCAGCAGCCACCGTCGACAGTTGCTCTGGACAGGGTCAAACACCGGGGAGCTGTTTTTT	CASSHRRQLLWTGSNTGELFF
.	TRBV27	TRBJ2-1	.	TGTGCCAGCAGTTGGGGGGGGGCAGGGGAGCAGTTCTTC	CASSWGGAGEQFF
TRBD1	TRBV19	TRBJ1-2	.	TGTGCCAGTACCTCCACAGGGGGGAAAGGCTACACCTTC	CASTSTGGKGYTF
.	TRBV19	TRBJ1-1	.	TGTGCCAGTAGTATAAGGCGGGGGGGCACTGAAGCTTTCTTT	CASSIRRGGTEAFF
.	TRBV29-1	TRBJ1-2	.	TGCAGCGTTGAGGGCTTGTTTGGCTACACCTTC	CSVEGLFGYTF
TRBD1	TRBV29-1	TRBJ1-5	.	TGCAGCGCCGGACAGGGCGGTCAGCCCCAGCATTTT	CSAGQGGQPQHF
TRBD1	TRBV5-4	TRBJ1-1	.	TGTGCCAGCAGCTTGCGGCAGGGGGTTAACACTGAAGCTTTCTTT	CASSLRQGVNTEAFF
TRBD1	TRBV19	TRBJ1-1	.	TGTGCCAGTAGTCCTCAGATCGGACAGGGAGGGACTGAAGCTTTCTTT	CASSPQIGQGGTEAFF
.	TRBV6-2/TRBV6-3	TRBJ1-1	few	TGTGCCAGCAGTTGGCCCATGAACACTGAAGCTTTCTTT	CASSWPMNTEAFF
TRBD2	TRBV2	TRBJ2-7	.	TGTGCCAGCACTCGCCCGGGGGGGGAGCAGTACTTC	CASTRPGGEQYF
.	TRBV30	TRBJ2-5	.	TGTGCCTGGACGCTAAAAGGGGTAGAGACCCAGTACTTC	CAWTLKGVETQYF
TRBD2	TRBV30	TRBJ2-1	.	TGTGCCTGCGCCTTGACTAGCGGAACTTACAATGAGCAGTTCTTC	CACALTSGTYNEQFF
.	TRBV27	TRBJ2-1	.	TGTGCCAGCAGTTCCCTCGGGGTCAGGTACAATGAGCAGTTCTTC	CASSSLGVRYNEQFF
TRBD1	TRBV7-2	TRBJ2-5	.	TGTGCCAGCAGCTTAGTGGGGACAGGGGGCGGGGAGACCCAGTACTTC	CASSLVGTGGGETQYF
.	TRBV3-1/TRBV3-2	TRBJ2-1	few	TGTGCCAGCAGCCTGAGCCCTAGAAGGAATGAGCAGTTCTTC	CASSLSPRRNEQFF
TRBD1	TRBV7-9	TRBJ1-1	.	TGTGCCAGCAGCCTGGACAGGACGAACACTGAAGCTTTCTTT	CASSLDRTNTEAFF
.	TRBV11-2	TRBJ1-1	.	TGTGCCAGCAGCGCCCACAGGGTCGGATCTTTCTTT	CASSAHRVGSFF
.	TRBV7-2	TRBJ1-1	.	TGTGCCAGCAGCTTGAGACAGAACACTGAAGCTTTCTTT	CASSLRQNTEAFF
TRBD1	TRBV2	TRBJ1-4	.	TGTGCCAGCAGTGAGGGTGGACAGGGGGAAAAACTGTTTTTT	CASSEGGQGEKLFF
.	TRBV11-3	TRBJ2-5	.	TGTGCCAGCAGCTCAGGGGGGAAGGGTCAAGAGACCCAGTACTTC	CASSSGGKGQETQYF
TRBD1	TRBV4-1	TRBJ1-1	.	TGCGCCAGCAGCCAAGGACAGGGAATGAACACTGAAGCTTTCTTT	CASSQGQGMNTEAFF
.	TRBV10-3	TRBJ2-7	.	TGCGCCATCAGTGAGTCGGGACTCAGCTACGAGCAGTACTTC	CAISESGLSYEQYF
TRBD2	TRBV6-5	TRBJ2-5	.	TGTGCCAGCAGTTACTCTCGAGCGGGACGGTTGGAGACCCAGTACTTC	CASSYSRAGRLETQYF
TRBD2	TRBV7-2	TRBJ2-3	.	TGTGCCAGCAGCTATCTAGCGGGGGGGGCCCCAGATACGCAGTATTTT	CASSYLAGGAPDTQYF